This TCR beta chain was captured by sequencing in a study of T cell repertoires in cytomegalovirus infection. About the study: Matching HLA type and CMV infection were both indicated by public TCR beta signatures. Study results and limitations: Individuals carrying CMV plus the relevant HLA were identified by cumulative frequency of public TCR beta families.

TCRdb called the reads again in MiXCR, with one record for every CDR3 protein. The profile shows 200,000 to 300,000 distinct CDR3 sequences, over 8% of them singletons. This clonotype appeared a few times. Its antigen is still unknown. In germline, CDR1 is LGHDT, CDR2 YNNKEL (reference sequence). V trimming: 4 bases; J trimming: 1 base; junction bases outside the gene matches: 8. The CDR3 runs 16 residues. This chain connects TRBV3-1 to TRBJ1-1; 8 nucleotides agree with TRBD1. Specimen: PBMCs. The receptor comes from a human donor in good health (CMV status not recorded). Some clones in this sample may be carry-over from other donors' samples. This CDR3 is CASSPAPTGANTEAFF. Written as DNA, the CDR3 is TGTGCCAGCAGCCCGGCCCCGACAGGGGCGAACACTGAAGCTTTCTTT. The full variable domain, in which reference TRBV3-1 and TRBJ1-1 provide the parts outside the CDR3, is DTAVSQTPKYLVTQMGNDKSIKCEQNLGHDTMYWYKQDSKKFLKIMFSYNNKELIINETVPNRFSPKSPDKAHLNLHINSLELGDSAVYFCASSPAPTGANTEAFFGQGTRLTVV.